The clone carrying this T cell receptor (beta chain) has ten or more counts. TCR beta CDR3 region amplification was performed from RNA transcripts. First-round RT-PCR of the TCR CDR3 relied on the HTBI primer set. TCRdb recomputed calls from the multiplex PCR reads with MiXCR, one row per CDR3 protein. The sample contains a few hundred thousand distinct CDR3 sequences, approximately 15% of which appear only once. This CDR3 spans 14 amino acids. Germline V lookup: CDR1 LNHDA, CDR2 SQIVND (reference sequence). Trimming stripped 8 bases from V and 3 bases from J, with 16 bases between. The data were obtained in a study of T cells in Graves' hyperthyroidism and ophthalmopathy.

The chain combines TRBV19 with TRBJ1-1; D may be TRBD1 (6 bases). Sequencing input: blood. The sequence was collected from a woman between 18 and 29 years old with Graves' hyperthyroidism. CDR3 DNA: TGTGCCAGTTGCTATGGGGGGCGGGACACTGAAGCTTTCTTT. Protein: CASCYGGRDTEAFF.